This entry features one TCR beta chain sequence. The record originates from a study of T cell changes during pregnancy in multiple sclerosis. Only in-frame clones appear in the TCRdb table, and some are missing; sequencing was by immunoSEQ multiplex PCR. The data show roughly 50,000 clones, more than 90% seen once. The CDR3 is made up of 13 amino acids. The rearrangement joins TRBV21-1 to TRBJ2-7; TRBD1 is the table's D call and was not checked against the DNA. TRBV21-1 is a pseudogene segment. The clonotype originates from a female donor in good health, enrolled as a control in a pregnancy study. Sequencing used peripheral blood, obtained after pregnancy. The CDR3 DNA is TGTGCCACCCCCGTACACAGCATATACGAGCAGTACTTC. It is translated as CATPVHSIYEQYF.